This entry concerns a single T cell receptor beta chain. In its sample, this clonotype was seen a few times. What this receptor recognizes is not known. One base away there is no much larger clone; base qualities are not given. Library method: 5' RACE. The sequencer was a NextSeq 500. The TCR library protocol attached a unique molecular identifier to each TCR cDNA molecule to allow correction of PCR and sequencing errors. The original methods were these. TCR identification, UMI-based error correction and CDR3 extraction were all carried out with Decombinator tools. TCRs above a frequency of 2 per 1,000, corresponding to the top 1% of the tumor frequency distribution, were defined as expanded. Expanded tumor TCRs statistically deemed absent (corrected P<0.05) from at least one tumor region were classed as regional, and all other expanded tumor TCRs were classed as ubiquitous. Each repertoire was subsampled 100 times to 5,000 TCRs, after which Renyi diversity was computed with the R vegan package. CDR3 similarity networks were built from amino acid triplet string-kernel similarity, connecting CDR3s with pairwise similarity above 0.82. TCRdb reworked the public reads: Q25 trimming with fastp, MiXCR clone assembly, productive beta chains retained. Rows matching on CDR3 protein sequence are summarized as one entry with the most common DNA and genes. Clone size and V and J calls follow TCRdb, not the original study. The sample has roughly 28,000 distinct CDR3 sequences on record, just over 7% of them singletons. Clones ranked in the top ten supply around 24% of the sample.

Explained via the paper, the time point label denotes: sample taken at primary tumor resection. The donors were some 72 patients from the lung TRACERx cohort who had early-stage, untreated non-small cell lung cancer. Without any cell sorting, TCR sequencing was performed on whole RNA extracted either from tumor and nontumor lung tissue or from cryopreserved PBMC samples. Only patients with enough RNA available from two or more tumor regions were chosen for TCR sequencing. A lung pathologist reviewed the tumor and adjacent nontumor lung specimens before the specimens were selected. This sample was taken from a study of spatial heterogeneity in lung cancer (dated by TCRdb to between 2018 and 2020). General notes on the study: Beta-chain transcripts were consistently detected in greater numbers than alpha-chain transcripts, which likely reflected higher beta-chain transcript abundance. The study linked features of the TCR repertoire to counts of nonsynonymous mutations, which were determined by whole-exome sequencing of tumor tissue. The study quantitatively compared TCR alpha and beta repertoires across multiple tumor regions, matched nontumor lung and blood in non-small cell lung cancer. In the raw uncorrected reads, each unique combination of TCR and UMI appeared more than ten times on average. At surgery, over 200 tumor regions, approximately 64 matched nontumor lung samples and 56 PBMC samples were TCR-sequenced for both alpha and beta chains. A strong correlation was found between TCR transcript counts in tumor regions and a T cell transcriptional module score from matched bulk RNA-seq.

Broad study findings and their caveats: Additional single-cell paired TCR alpha and beta sequencing was considered necessary to confirm, at a functional level, the hypothesis that regional TCRs recognize regional mutations. TCR-seq coverage of tumor T cells was estimated to be only approximately 7% for alpha chains and more than 11% for beta chains. The number of expanded intratumoral alpha and beta TCRs correlated with the tumor nonsynonymous mutation count. The count of ubiquitous expanded TCRs correlated with the count of ubiquitous nonsynonymous mutations, and the count of regional expanded TCRs correlated with the count of regional nonsynonymous mutations.

CDR1 and CDR2, per the germline V gene, are MNHNS and SASEGT. Measured from the cysteine to the phenylalanine, the CDR3 is 15 residues long. Only the CDR3 portion is preserved as DNA: 45 bases, with reading frame beginning at the first base. A distance of 7 bases separates the germline ends of V and J, which lose 4 bases and 0 bases respectively. The chain is assembled from TRBV6-1 and TRBJ2-6, with a tentative D gene TRBD1 over 6 matching bases. The starting material was lung tumor tissue, obtained at surgery. This sequence was found in a male donor with early-stage non-small cell lung cancer. The CDR3 reads as follows: CASSVGHSGANVLTF. The DNA reads TGTGCCAGCAGTGTGGGACACTCTGGGGCCAACGTCCTGACTTTC.